The rows below give T cell receptor beta chains drawn from one sample of a study of blood T cell repertoires in COVID-19. The assay was immunoSEQ multiplex PCR, and TCRdb's table has in-frame clones only and misses some. Of just under 90,000 clones detected, 90% appear once; the ten largest clones hold 1.7%. Sequenced sample: peripheral blood. The receptors here all came from a man between 60 and 75 years old with acute or convalescent COVID-19. The CDR3 runs from the conserved cysteine through the conserved F or W. A D gene is named only where the DNA matches it firmly. Clone size is stated in some rows and not others, as once, few, many or a class when expanded.

j_call v_call d_call clone_size cdr3_aa cdr3_nt
TRBJ2-1 TRBV5-1 TRBD1 few CASSSYRGTYNEQFF TGCGCCAGCAGTTCTTACAGGGGGACCTACAATGAGCAGTTCTTC
TRBJ2-7 TRBV5-1 TRBD2 NA CASRPGLAGNYEQYF TGCGCCAGCAGACCTGGACTAGCGGGAAACTACGAGCAGTACTTC
TRBJ1-5 TRBV15 NA NA CATSRDKGVNQPQHF TGTGCCACCAGCAGAGATAAAGGAGTCAATCAGCCCCAGCATTTT
TRBJ2-7 TRBV4-2 NA NA CASSPYRQDTYEQYF TGTGCCAGCAGCCCTTATCGACAGGACACTTACGAGCAGTACTTC
TRBJ2-5 TRBV6-5 NA NA CASSYQVGAQETQYF TGTGCCAGCAGTTACCAAGTGGGAGCCCAAGAGACCCAGTACTTC
TRBJ1-5 TRBV5-5 NA once CASRRRGEGNQPQHF TGTGCCAGCAGGCGTCGCGGAGAAGGCAATCAGCCCCAGCATTTT
TRBJ2-7 TRBV27 TRBD1 NA CASRTGTAREQYF TGTGCCAGCAGGACCGGGACAGCCAGAGAGCAGTACTTC
TRBJ2-3 TRBV15 NA NA CATSSDLAPTSTDTQYF TGTGCCACCAGCAGCGACCTAGCGCCTACTAGCACAGATACGCAGTATTTT
TRBJ1-5 TRBV21-1 NA NA CASSSKDSYNQPQHF TGTGCCAGCAGCTCCAAGGACAGCTACAATCAGCCCCAGCATTTT
TRBJ2-5 TRBV6-6 TRBD1 NA CASILQGQETQYF TGTGCCAGCATTTTACAGGGGCAAGAGACCCAGTACTTC
TRBJ2-5 TRBV18 NA NA CASSPNREQETQYF TGTGCCAGCTCACCGAACAGGGAACAAGAGACCCAGTACTTC
TRBJ1-1 TRBV7-6 NA NA CASSSLGAENTEAFF TGTGCCAGCAGCTCCTTAGGGGCGGAGAACACTGAAGCTTTCTTT
TRBJ2-1 TRBV28 NA NA CASSPYQGNTAYNEQFF TGTGCCAGCAGTCCCTACCAGGGGAACACTGCCTACAATGAGCAGTTCTTC
TRBJ2-7 TRBV28 TRBD1 NA CASSLDRDAFYEQYF TGTGCCAGCAGTCTTGACAGGGATGCGTTCTACGAGCAGTACTTC
TRBJ2-7 TRBV9 TRBD2 NA CASSVGGGDSYEQYF TGTGCCAGCAGCGTAGGGGGGGGAGACTCCTACGAGCAGTACTTC
TRBJ2-1 TRBV15 NA NA CATSPELGVLGNEQFF TGTGCCACCAGCCCAGAGCTCGGGGTTTTAGGCAATGAGCAGTTCTTC
TRBJ2-3 TRBV7-2 TRBD2 few CASSPGTSGRGDTQYF TGTGCCAGCAGCCCCGGGACTAGCGGGAGGGGAGATACGCAGTATTTT
TRBJ2-7 TRBV7-2 TRBD2 NA CASSFGTSGYEQYF TGTGCCAGCAGTTTCGGGACTAGCGGCTACGAGCAGTACTTC
TRBJ2-7 TRBV6-1 TRBD1 NA CASSDRGQMHSYEQYF TGTGCCAGCAGTGATCGGGGACAGATGCACTCCTACGAGCAGTACTTC
TRBJ1-1 TRBV12-5 TRBD1 NA CASAPPGTGTYTEAFF TGTGCTAGTGCCCCGCCCGGGACAGGGACGTACACTGAAGCTTTCTTT
TRBJ1-2 TRBV30 TRBD1 NA CAWRRQGEVINYGYTF TGTGCCTGGAGGAGACAGGGGGAGGTTATAAACTATGGCTACACCTTC